Below are 29 T cell receptor beta chains sequenced from a single sample in a study of CD8+ T cells in alopecia areata. RNA was extracted and reverse transcribed into cDNA as the sequencing template. Measured with immunoSEQ multiplex PCR; TCRdb has only the in-frame clones, and not every one. The table shows 130,000 to 150,000 clones, with approximately 49% occurring only once. Sequences were derived from CD4+ T cells sorted from blood, sampled at week 0. The receptors derive from a human donor with alopecia areata.

This chain connects TRBV7-2 to TRBJ2-7, with D possibly matching TRBD1 (5 bases). This CDR3 has 14 residues. The germline V and J ends were trimmed by 5 bases and 9 bases, with 20 bases remaining between them. Germline values: CDR1 SGHTA, CDR2 FQGNSA. The DNA for the CDR3 is TGTGCCAGCAGCCATGGGCGGCAGGGTGTCGGGCAGTACTTC. The encoded protein is CASSHGRQGVGQYF.

This clone turned up a few times. The chain links TRBV30 to TRBJ2-2; no definite D call. Looked up from germline, CDR1 is GTSNPN and CDR2 is SVGIG (reference sequence). The CDR3 is 17 residues long. The V end was cut by 2 bases, the J end by 1 base, with 17 bases between. This CDR3 is CAWSLPLRHLNTGELFF. The CDR3 coding sequence is TGTGCCTGGAGTCTTCCCCTTCGACACCTGAACACCGGGGAGCTGTTTTTT.

V and J are TRBV29-1 and TRBJ2-5; 13 nucleotides match TRBD2. Germline values: CDR1 SQVTM, CDR2 ANQGSEA. V gave up 6 bases and J gave up 1 base; unmatched junction bases: 2. The CDR3 loop spans 14 amino acids. The CDR3 nucleotides are TGCAGCGTGACTAGCGGGAGGACCCAAGAGACCCAGTACTTC. It is translated as CSVTSGRTQETQYF.

In DNA form, the CDR3 reads TGTGCCAGCAGCCAAGAGTGGGCCAGATTCAATGAGCAGTTCTTC. As protein: CASSQEWARFNEQFF. The chain carries TRBV4-2 and TRBJ2-1; D is ambiguous. Germline loops: CDR1 LGHNA, CDR2 YNFKEQ. V lost 0 bases and J lost 6, with 12 bases in between. The CDR3 spans 15 residues.

The rearrangement links TRBV21-1 to TRBJ1-2; no check of the table's D call, TRBD1, against the DNA was made. TRBV21-1 is recorded as a pseudogene. The CDR3 runs to 8 residues. The CDR3 here is CATNGYTF. CDR3 nucleotide sequence: TGTGCCACCAATGGCTACACCTTC.

The CDR3 sequence: CASSDQGATTDTQYF. The CDR3 region has the DNA TGTGCCAGCAGTGACCAGGGGGCAACGACAGATACGCAGTATTTT. J is TRBJ2-3 and V is TRBV2; 8 bases map to TRBD1. CDR3 length: 15 amino acids. After removal of 3 bases from V and 3 bases from J, the junction contained 5 bases not matched to a gene. Germline CDR1 SNHLY, CDR2 FYNNEI.

In DNA, the CDR3 is TGTGCCAGCAGACCCCCGGGATCACACTCCTACGAGCAGTACTTC. Encoded protein: CASRPPGSHSYEQYF. The chain couples TRBV7-2 to TRBJ2-7; TRBD2 might be the D (5 bases). In germline, CDR1 is SGHTA, CDR2 FQGNSA. V was trimmed by 6 bases and J by 0 bases, leaving 15 bases between them. CDR3 size: 15 residues.

The V call is TRBV27, the J call TRBJ1-2, with TRBD1 matching 7 bases. This CDR3 is built from 13 residues. CDR1 is MNHEY and CDR2 is SMNVEV in the germline V gene (reference sequence). Unmatched junction bases numbered 6, after V lost 3 bases and J lost 8 bases. The CDR3 DNA reads TGTGCCAGCAGTTTCGAGGGGGCCCAGGGCTACACCTTC. Its protein is CASSFEGAQGYTF.

The rearrangement joins TRBV28 to TRBJ1-1, with D maybe TRBD1 (5 bases). CDR1 and CDR2 (germline): MDHEN, SYDVKM. Trimming pared 1 base from V and 3 bases from J, leaving 12 bases between. This CDR3 is 15 amino acids long. The CDR3 DNA reads as TGTGCCAGCAGTTTATCCGGGATAGGGGACACTGAAGCTTTCTTT. It yields the protein CASSLSGIGDTEAFF.

This clone turned up a few times. The chain employs TRBV14 and TRBJ2-6, with TRBD2 matching over 11 bases. J gave up 2 bases and V 0 bases, and 3 bases lay outside the gene matches. CDR3 length: 18 amino acids. CDR1 is SGHDN and CDR2 is FVKESK in the germline V gene. The CDR3 region is CASSQDLSGRAGANVLTF. The CDR3 DNA reads as TGTGCCAGCAGCCAAGATCTTAGCGGGAGGGCTGGGGCCAACGTCCTGACTTTC.

The chain recombines TRBV15 with TRBJ2-2, with TRBD1 identical over 9 bases. This CDR3 has 15 residues. The V segment lost 3 bases and the J segment 7 bases; nucleotides outside the gene matches: 6. In germline, CDR1 is LNHNV, CDR2 YYDKDF (reference sequence). The CDR3 sequence: CATSSGTGLGGELFF. CDR3 sequence (DNA): TGTGCCACCAGCAGTGGGACAGGGTTGGGCGGGGAGCTGTTTTTT.

J is TRBJ2-2 and V is TRBV4-1; TRBD1 might be the D (5 bases). The CDR3 is 16 amino acids. Per the germline V gene, CDR1 is MGHRA and CDR2 is YSYEKL. Trimming left V 0 bases short and J 6 bases short, with 14 bases between. The CDR3, as DNA: TGCGCCAGCAGCCAAGATTTAGGGGAAATCGCCGGGGAGCTGTTTTTT. This encodes CASSQDLGEIAGELFF.

The J gene is TRBJ2-5, the V gene TRBV20-1; D ambiguous. V lost 5 bases, J lost 6 bases, and 7 bases lay in between. The germline V gene has CDR1 DFQATT and CDR2 SNEGSKA (reference sequence). The CDR3 runs 10 residues. CDR3 region: CSAEVKTQYF. DNA of the CDR3: TGCAGTGCTGAGGTTAAGACCCAGTACTTC.

The chain is built from TRBV25-1 and TRBJ2-7; 8 bases align to TRBD2. CDR1 and CDR2 from the germline V gene are MGHDK and SYGVNS. The trim removed 3 bases at V and 6 bases at J, leaving 10 bases unmatched. The CDR3 has 15 amino acids. CDR3 sequence: CASSDWGGRFGEQYF. The CDR3 DNA reads TGTGCCAGCAGTGATTGGGGCGGGAGGTTTGGCGAGCAGTACTTC.

The chain uses TRBV29-1 and TRBJ1-5, with D unclear. Germline V CDR1 and CDR2: SQVTM, ANQGSEA. CDR3 length: 13 residues. V lost 7 bases and J 0 bases, leaving 10 bases between the germline ends. CDR3 residues: CSAIAGSNQPQHF. The CDR3 DNA follows: TGCAGCGCAATAGCCGGTAGCAATCAGCCCCAGCATTTT.

The CDR3 nucleotides read TGTGCCAGTAGTATCGTGCGGATGAACACCGGGGAGCTGTTTTTT. This translates into CASSIVRMNTGELFF. The J gene is TRBJ2-2, the V gene TRBV19; D unclear. The germline V and J ends were trimmed by 3 bases and 1 base, with 9 bases remaining between them. Germline V gene data show CDR1 as LNHDA and CDR2 as SQIVND (reference sequence). The CDR3 totals 15 residues.

The chain recombines TRBV7-8 with TRBJ2-5; a possible D gene is TRBD2 (5 bases). The CDR3 is 11 residues long. Germline CDR1 is SGHVS and CDR2 is FQNEAQ. V shed 5 bases and J shed 7 bases, with 8 bases lying between them. CDR3 sequence: CASSPGGTQYF. CDR3 DNA: TGTGCCAGCAGCCCCGGAGGGACCCAGTACTTC.

This clone has only one observation. This rearrangement joins TRBV2 to TRBJ1-5; the match to TRBD1 covers 8 bases. Germline lookup yields CDR1 SNHLY and CDR2 FYNNEI. This CDR3 has 13 amino acids. V lost 6 bases and J lost 11; bases outside the gene matches: 9. In DNA form, the CDR3 reads TGTGCCAGCAGCTACAGGGGGGGCGCGGCCCAGCATTTT. Amino acid sequence: CASSYRGGAAQHF. The whole variable domain, filled in from reference TRBV2 and TRBJ1-5, reads EPEVTQTPSHQVTQMGQEVILRCVPISNHLYFYWYRQILGQKVEFLVSFYNNEISEKSEIFDDQFSVERPDGSNFTLKIRSTKLEDSAMYFCASSYRGGAAQHFGDGTRLSIL.

The V and J genes are TRBV28 and TRBJ1-5; D unresolved. Germline assignment: CDR1 MDHEN and CDR2 SYDVKM. V lost 5 bases and J 9 bases, leaving 8 bases between the germline ends. The CDR3 spans 11 residues. CDR3 DNA: TGTGCCAGCAGTCCCCGGGGGCCCCAGCATTTT. It yields the protein CASSPRGPQHF.

Here the CDR3 DNA reads TGCAGCGTCGGGACGGCCCCGAATCAGCCCCAGCATTTT. Residues: CSVGTAPNQPQHF. The rearrangement links TRBV29-1 to TRBJ1-5, with D possibly matching TRBD1 (5 bases). V was shortened by 6 bases and J by 4 bases, with 13 bases between the two germline ends. The germline gives CDR1 SQVTM, CDR2 ANQGSEA. This CDR3 region has 13 residues.

The V and J genes are TRBV30 and TRBJ2-7; D assignment may be TRBD1 or TRBD2 (5 bases each). CDR3 size: 12 residues. The V and J ends lost 5 bases and 1 base respectively, with 9 bases between them. CDR1 and CDR2 (germline): GTSNPN, SVGIG (reference sequence). The CDR3 DNA reads TGTGCCTGGGGGGACGGTTCCTACGAGCAGTACTTC. Its translation is CAWGDGSYEQYF.

V and J are TRBV29-1 and TRBJ1-3, with unresolved D. V was cut by 2 bases and J by 3 bases, with 20 bases left in between. From germline, CDR1 is SQVTM and CDR2 ANQGSEA. The CDR3 consists of 17 residues. CDR3 sequence reads: CSVEFPTGRPVGNTIYF. Here the CDR3 DNA reads TGCAGCGTTGAATTTCCCACTGGGCGGCCAGTTGGAAACACCATATATTTT.

A note on this clone: This sample includes further DNA sequences coding for the same CDR3. V and J are TRBV6-6 and TRBJ1-5; TRBD1 might be the D (5 bases). Trimming removed 6 bases from V and 0 bases from J, with 6 bases in between. Germline-derived CDR1 and CDR2 are MNHNY and SVGAGI (reference sequence). The CDR3 has 13 amino acids. CDR3 DNA sequence: TGTGCCAGCAGGACAGATAGCAATCAGCCCCAGCATTTT. Translating it yields CASRTDSNQPQHF.

V usage is TRBV5-1 and J usage is TRBJ2-5, with D uncertain. The CDR3 spans 12 residues. Trimming stripped 4 bases from V and 0 bases from J, with 4 bases between. In germline, CDR1 is SGHRS, CDR2 YFSETQ. CDR3 DNA sequence: TGCGCCAGCAGCGGAAACCAAGAGACCCAGTACTTC. It translates to CASSGNQETQYF. Supplemented by reference TRBV5-1 and TRBJ2-5, the full variable domain reads KAGVTQTPRYLIKTRGQQVTLSCSPISGHRSVSWYQQTPGQGLQFLFEYFSETQRNKGNFPGRFSGRQFSNSRSEMNVSTLELGDSALYLCASSGNQETQYFGPGTRLLVL.

The chain joins TRBV4-1 to TRBJ2-4, with TRBD2 as a possible D gene (5 bases). The ends were cut back, 0 bases at V and 5 bases at J, with 17 bases in the middle. This CDR3 is 17 amino acids long. Germline loops: CDR1 MGHRA, CDR2 YSYEKL. The CDR3 coding sequence is TGCGCCAGCAGCCAAGAGGGCGGCGGGCGAAGTCAAAACATTCAGTACTTC. It codes for CASSQEGGGRSQNIQYF.

This clone was seen a handful of times. The chain combines TRBV2 with TRBJ2-3, with D uncertain. Trimming cost V 6 bases and J 3 bases, with 4 bases left between them. Germline-derived CDR1 and CDR2 are SNHLY and FYNNEI. The length of the CDR3 is 11 residues. The DNA for the CDR3 is TGTGCCAGCAGAATTACAGATACGCAGTATTTT. The encoded protein is CASRITDTQYF.

This rearrangement joins TRBV4-3 to TRBJ2-3; D is ambiguous. The CDR3 loop spans 15 amino acids. The V end lost 1 base, the J end lost 7 bases, and 15 bases lay between the germline ends. Germline CDR1 and CDR2: LGHNA and YSLEER. The CDR3 loop reads CASSQGVLGDNTQYF. In DNA, the CDR3 is TGCGCCAGCAGCCAAGGCGTGTTAGGAGATAATACGCAGTATTTT.

The DNA of the CDR3 is TGTGCCAGCAGTTTAGGTGGGGCGGGCACAGATACGCAGTATTTT. Translated, it gives CASSLGGAGTDTQYF. The rearrangement links TRBV27 to TRBJ2-3; tentatively, D is TRBD1 (5 bases). There are 15 residues in the CDR3. V was clipped by 2 bases and J by 1 base, with 10 bases between them. Germline loops: CDR1 MNHEY, CDR2 SMNVEV (reference sequence).

This clone was seen just once. The chain is built from TRBV29-1 and TRBJ2-2; 8 bases map to TRBD1. Germline CDR1 reads SQVTM; CDR2 reads ANQGSEA. V dropped 3 bases and J dropped 6; count of bases not matched to a gene: 6. This CDR3 spans 14 amino acids. The CDR3 protein is CSVEVGQDAGELFF. CDR3 DNA: TGCAGCGTTGAGGTGGGACAGGACGCCGGGGAGCTGTTTTTT.